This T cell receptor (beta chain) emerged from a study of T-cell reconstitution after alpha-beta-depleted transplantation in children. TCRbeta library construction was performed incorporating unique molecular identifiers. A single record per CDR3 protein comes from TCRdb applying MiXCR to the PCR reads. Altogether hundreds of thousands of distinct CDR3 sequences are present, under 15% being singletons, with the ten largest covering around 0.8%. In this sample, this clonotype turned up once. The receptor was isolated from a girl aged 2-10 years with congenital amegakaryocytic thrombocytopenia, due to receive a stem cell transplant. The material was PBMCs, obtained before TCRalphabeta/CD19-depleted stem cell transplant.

The CDR3 protein is CSGGLASGNIQYF. DNA for the CDR3: TGCAGTGGGGGGCTAGCGTCGGGAAACATTCAGTACTTC. The chain is built from TRBV20-1 and TRBJ2-4; D might be TRBD1 or TRBD2, each matching 6 bases. The CDR3 runs 13 residues. Germline-derived CDR1 and CDR2 are DFQATT and SNEGSKA (reference sequence). The V end was cut by 7 bases, the J end by 6 bases, with 16 bases between.